The 12 T cell receptor beta chains reported below all come from one sample, sequenced in a study of T-cell reconstitution after alpha-beta-depleted transplantation in children. Construction of the TCRbeta library involved unique molecular identifiers. Each CDR3 protein gets one entry after TCRdb re-called the PCR reads with MiXCR. The sample records approximately 350,000 distinct CDR3 sequences, less than 15% being singletons. The sequencing used PBMCs, collected from the stem cell graft. These receptors all come from a human donor who donated a stem cell graft to a child with Fanconi anemia.

The chain links TRBV14 to TRBJ2-2, with D unresolved. Germline V lookup: CDR1 SGHDN, CDR2 FVKESK. This CDR3 has 14 residues. Trimming stripped 4 bases from V and 4 bases from J, with 10 bases between. The CDR3 reads CASSPRVGTGELFF. DNA of the CDR3: TGTGCCAGCAGCCCTCGGGTGGGCACCGGGGAGCTGTTTTTT.

This chain connects TRBV4-1 to TRBJ2-1, with 7 bases matching TRBD1. J gave up 1 base and V 1 base, and 4 bases lay outside the gene matches. This CDR3 is built from 16 residues. Germline lookup yields CDR1 MGHRA and CDR2 YSYEKL. The CDR3, as DNA: TGCGCCAGCAGCCAAGTTGTACAGGGGTCCTACAATGAGCAGTTCTTC. Protein product: CASSQVVQGSYNEQFF.

The rearrangement joins TRBV4-2 to TRBJ1-2; D remains ambiguous. Looked up from germline, CDR1 is LGHNA and CDR2 is YNFKEQ. Trimming left V 10 bases short and J 8 bases short, with 17 bases between. CDR3 length equals 12 residues. CDR3 in amino acids: CAMGPRQSGYTF. DNA of the CDR3: TGTGCCATGGGCCCCCGTCAGTCGGGCTACACCTTC.

This clonotype was counted ten times or more. The genes are TRBV12-5 and TRBJ2-1; D gene uncertain. There are 13 residues in the CDR3. In germline, CDR1 is LGHNT, CDR2 FRNRAP. V was clipped by 2 bases and J by 7 bases, with 9 bases between them. CDR3 coding DNA: TGTGCTAGTGGTTTGAGCTTTAAGAATGAGCAGTTCTTC. This sequence encodes CASGLSFKNEQFF.

This clonotype has more than one count but fewer than ten. CDR3: CSVEGAGTQYF. CDR3 bases: TGCAGCGTTGAGGGTGCCGGTACGCAGTATTTT. The J gene is TRBJ2-3, the V gene TRBV29-1; D ambiguous. The CDR3 has 11 residues. Germline V gives CDR1 SQVTM, CDR2 ANQGSEA. V was clipped by 3 bases and J by 8 bases, with 9 bases between them.

The CDR3 reads CSSPGTSGGSDEQFF. Here the CDR3 DNA reads TGCAGCAGTCCCGGGACTAGCGGGGGGTCGGATGAGCAGTTCTTC. This sequence joins TRBV20-1 and TRBJ2-1; 15 positions match TRBD2. Germline CDR1 is DFQATT and CDR2 is SNEGSKA (reference sequence). This CDR3 has 15 amino acids.

The chain employs TRBV27 and TRBJ1-2, with unresolved D. Germline-derived CDR1 and CDR2 are MNHEY and SMNVEV (reference sequence). Trimming left V 5 bases short and J 4 bases short, with 14 bases between. This CDR3 has 14 residues. CDR3: CASSEGFLGYGYTF. The CDR3 DNA reads as TGTGCCAGCAGTGAGGGATTTCTGGGCTATGGCTACACCTTC.

This clonotype was counted only a few times. The rearrangement uses TRBV20-1 and TRBJ2-5; tentatively, D is TRBD1 (6 bases). CDR1 and CDR2 (germline): DFQATT, SNEGSKA (reference sequence). Trimming stripped 5 bases from V and 5 bases from J, with 9 bases between. CDR3 length: 11 amino acids. The CDR3 DNA reads TGCAGTGCTCTCACAGGGGAGACCCAGTACTTC. Its protein is CSALTGETQYF.

This clonotype was seen repeatedly, ten times or more. The gene calls are TRBV12-3 or TRBV12-4 and TRBJ2-1, with D unclear. Trimming removed 3 bases at V and 8 bases at J, with 8 bases between. The CDR3 is made up of 12 amino acids. Here the CDR3 DNA reads TGTGCCAGCAGTTTTCTAGTCCATGAGCAGTTCTTC. This gives the protein CASSFLVHEQFF.

V gene TRBV5-1 combines with J gene TRBJ1-2; 7 positions agree with TRBD1. Per the germline V gene, CDR1 is SGHRS and CDR2 is YFSETQ. The CDR3 is 13 residues long. Germline trimming cut 5 bases from V and 8 bases from J; bases unmatched to any gene: 9. The CDR3: CASSDTGVQGYTF. The DNA of the CDR3 is TGCGCCAGCAGTGATACAGGGGTTCAAGGCTACACCTTC.

This clonotype was found many times. The chain couples TRBV27 to TRBJ2-6; 7 nucleotides agree with TRBD1. The CDR3 totals 14 residues. J gave up 2 bases and V 8 bases, and 3 bases lay outside the gene matches. Germline CDR1 reads MNHEY; CDR2 reads SMNVEV (reference sequence). The CDR3 here is CASQTGTGANVLTF. CDR3 nucleotide sequence: TGTGCCAGCCAGACAGGGACTGGGGCCAACGTCCTGACTTTC.

This chain joins TRBV7-2 and TRBJ2-1; 9 nucleotides align to TRBD2. The CDR3 is 17 amino acids. Germline CDR1 reads SGHTA; CDR2 reads FQGNSA. Unmatched junction bases numbered 13, after V lost 5 bases and J lost 5 bases. The DNA for the CDR3 is TGTGCCAGCAGCGATACGGGGGCGGGGGGGCCCCACAATGAGCAGTTCTTC. Translation: CASSDTGAGGPHNEQFF.